This T cell receptor beta chain comes out of a study of blood T cell repertoires in COVID-19. Overall study: The United States, Italy and Spain were the sources of the acute and convalescent COVID-19 samples.

The assay was immunoSEQ multiplex PCR, and TCRdb's table has in-frame clones only and misses some. Among 270,000 or so clones listed, 75% to 90% were seen once. Germline lookup yields CDR1 WNHNN and CDR2 SYGVQD (reference sequence). The CDR3 contains 16 residues. Losses at the gene ends were 5 bases for V and 0 bases for J; bases not matched to a gene: 6. The sequencing sample was made of peripheral blood. The origin of this receptor is a woman aged 35 to 49 who had recovered from COVID-19. The rearrangement uses TRBV10-1 and TRBJ2-2; TRBD2 matches at 7 bases. The CDR3 reads CASSSSGTANTGELFF. In nucleotides, the CDR3 is TGCGCCAGCAGTTCAAGCGGGACCGCGAACACCGGGGAGCTGTTTTTT.